A single sample is the source of the 25 T cell receptor beta chains below, sequenced in a study of T cells in Graves' hyperthyroidism and ophthalmopathy. The TCR beta CDR3 regions underwent amplification using RNA transcripts as the source. The TCR CDR3 was amplified in a first-round RT-PCR using the HTBI primer set. Via MiXCR, TCRdb re-called the multiplex PCR reads, giving one row per CDR3 protein. This table holds 500,000 to 800,000 distinct CDR3 sequences, approximately 14% found once. Sequenced input: blood. The source of these receptors is a woman aged 45-59 years with Graves' ophthalmopathy.

The sample holds a few counts of this clonotype. The J gene is TRBJ2-4, the V gene TRBV5-8; 9 bases are shared with TRBD1. CDR3 length: 15 residues. CDR1 SGHTS and CDR2 YDEGEE come from the germline V gene. V shed 7 bases and J 2 bases; nucleotides not matched to a gene: 7. The chain's CDR3 is CASGPGTGSKNIQYF. The CDR3 coding sequence is TGTGCCAGCGGCCCCGGGACAGGGTCCAAAAACATTCAGTACTTC.

J is TRBJ2-6 and V is TRBV7-2; 10 nucleotides match TRBD1. Germline lookup yields CDR1 SGHTA and CDR2 FQGNSA. This CDR3 is built from 20 residues. V gave up 7 bases and J gave up 1 base; unmatched junction bases: 16. The CDR3 loop reads CASTFSRLGQGFSGANVLTF. Here the CDR3 DNA reads TGTGCCAGCACCTTCAGTCGTTTGGGACAGGGGTTTTCTGGGGCCAACGTCCTGACTTTC.

This clonotype was picked up many times. The rearrangement uses TRBV9 and TRBJ2-1; 7 bases agree with TRBD1. V dropped 2 bases and J dropped 6; count of bases not matched to a gene: 8. The CDR3 is 15 residues long. Germline V gene lookup returns CDR1 SGDLS and CDR2 YYNGEE. DNA for the CDR3: TGTGCCAGCAGCGTGGGCCAGCCAGGGGGCAATGAGCAGTTCTTC. Translating it yields CASSVGQPGGNEQFF.

Ten or more counts support this clonotype. This rearrangement joins TRBV28 to TRBJ2-3, with 9 bases fitting TRBD2. Germline trimming cut 7 bases from V and 2 bases from J; bases unmatched to any gene: 7. This CDR3 is 15 amino acids long. Germline lookup yields CDR1 MDHEN and CDR2 SYDVKM. CDR3 protein: CASMSSGKYTDTQYF. In DNA, the CDR3 is TGTGCCAGCATGTCTAGCGGGAAGTACACAGATACGCAGTATTTT.

Points on this clonotype: A much larger clone differs by one base, so this may be a read error. The conserved closing phenylalanine or tryptophan is absent in this CDR3, likely reflecting a read error. The rearrangement joins TRBV20-1 to TRBJ1-1; 8 positions agree with TRBD1. CDR3 size: 12 residues. The germline gives CDR1 DFQATT, CDR2 SNEGSKA (reference sequence). Trimming removed 6 bases from V and 7 bases from J; junction bases left unmatched: 7. CDR3 loop: CSAGQGKREAFL. CDR3 bases: TGCAGTGCAGGACAGGGAAAACGTGAAGCTTTCCTT.

This clonotype has ten or more counts. The chain joins TRBV11-2 to TRBJ2-1; no reliable D call. V gave up 4 bases and J gave up 3 bases, with 13 bases separating them. The CDR3 sequence is 15 residues long. Looked up from germline, CDR1 is SGHAT and CDR2 is FQNNGV. The CDR3 DNA follows: TGTGCCAGCAGCTCTGTGCTGGGGATCTACAATGAGCAGTTCTTC. It yields the protein CASSSVLGIYNEQFF.

In this sample, this clonotype turned up a few times. The chain has TRBV30 and TRBJ1-2; TRBD1 might be the D (5 bases). Germline values: CDR1 GTSNPN, CDR2 SVGIG (reference sequence). V lost 3 bases to trimming and J lost 3 bases, with 11 bases between them. CDR3 length: 13 residues. The CDR3: CAWSAGTDYGYTF. The DNA for the CDR3 is TGTGCCTGGAGCGCTGGGACGGACTATGGCTACACCTTC. The variable domain in full, with the rest retrieved from reference TRBV30 and TRBJ1-2, is SQTIHQWPATLVQPVGSPLSLECTVEGTSNPNLYWYRQAAGRGLQLLFYSVGIGQISSEVPQNLSASRPQDRQFILSSKKLLLSDSGFYLCAWSAGTDYGYTFGSGTRLTVV.

This clonotype was observed once. This may stem from a read error, because a much larger clone lies one nucleotide away. The chain has TRBV7-2 and TRBJ1-1; D not certain. The CDR3 length is 17 residues. From germline, CDR1 is SGHTA and CDR2 FQGNSA. CDR3 in amino acids: CAGSPPRIALMNTEAFF. DNA of the CDR3: TGTGCCGGCAGCCCCCCGAGGATCGCCTTAATGAACACTGAAGCTTTCTTT.

This clonotype has a count of ten or more. This chain uses TRBV29-1 with TRBJ2-7, with 9 positions matching TRBD1. This CDR3 region has 12 residues. The germline gives CDR1 SQVTM, CDR2 ANQGSEA. V lost 6 bases to trimming and J lost 5 bases; unmatched junction nucleotides: 5. The CDR3 spells CSVGTGSHEQYF. The CDR3 DNA sequence: TGCAGCGTAGGGACAGGGTCCCACGAGCAGTACTTC.

This clonotype was found a few times. The J gene is TRBJ2-1, the V gene TRBV27; D remains ambiguous. There are 16 residues in the CDR3. Germline CDR1 is MNHEY and CDR2 is SMNVEV (reference sequence). V gave up 0 bases and J gave up 4 bases, with 13 bases separating them. The CDR3 DNA reads TGTGCCAGCAGTTTATCGAGTTGGCGACGGTACAATGAGCAGTTCTTC. This translates into CASSLSSWRRYNEQFF.

The CDR3: CASSYEGALTDTQYF. For the CDR3, the DNA is TGCGCCAGCAGCTACGAGGGGGCGCTTACAGATACGCAGTATTTT. The gene calls are TRBV5-1 and TRBJ2-3; 7 nucleotides align to TRBD1. Germline V gene lookup returns CDR1 SGHRS and CDR2 YFSETQ. V gave up 3 bases and J gave up 3 bases; unmatched junction bases: 7. The CDR3 runs to 15 residues.

The genes are TRBV19 and TRBJ2-1, with TRBD2 identical over 7 bases. This CDR3 is built from 16 residues. V lost 6 bases to trimming and J lost 5 bases; unmatched junction nucleotides: 13. Germline V gene data show CDR1 as LNHDA and CDR2 as SQIVND (reference sequence). CDR3 protein: CASRLRGGGSHNEQFF. The CDR3 region has the DNA TGTGCCAGTAGACTCAGAGGAGGCGGGAGCCACAATGAGCAGTTCTTC.

The gene calls are TRBV12-5 and TRBJ2-1; tentative D call: TRBD2 (6 bases). Germline CDR1 is LGHNT and CDR2 is FRNRAP. The CDR3 contains 16 residues. V was shortened by 0 bases and J by 5 bases, with 14 bases between the two germline ends. DNA for the CDR3: TGTGCTAGTGGTTTGGTACACGGGAGCGGTAACAATGAGCAGTTCTTC. It encodes CASGLVHGSGNNEQFF.

With respect to this clonotype: A single base separates this from a much larger clone, so it may be a read error. This rearrangement joins TRBV24-1 to TRBJ1-4; D unclear. This CDR3 is 12 amino acids long. Germline V gene data show CDR1 as KGHDR and CDR2 as SFDVKD. The CDR3 DNA is TGTGCCGCCAGTGATTCGAGAGAAAAACTGTTTTTT. It is translated as CAASDSREKLFF.

This clonotype turned up a few times. This sequence joins TRBV20-1 and TRBJ2-3, with 8 bases identical to TRBD1. The trim removed 5 bases at V and 0 bases at J, leaving 13 bases unmatched. The germline V gene encodes CDR1 DFQATT and CDR2 SNEGSKA (reference sequence). This CDR3 is built from 17 residues. The CDR3 coding sequence is TGCAGTGCTGAGCGGGCAGGGGGCCGGGGTAGCACAGATACGCAGTATTTT. It codes for CSAERAGGRGSTDTQYF.

This clonotype appeared many times. The chain employs TRBV28 and TRBJ2-3; 11 bases match TRBD2. Germline CDR1 and CDR2: MDHEN and SYDVKM. V dropped 8 bases and J dropped 4; count of bases not matched to a gene: 14. CDR3 length: 17 residues. The CDR3 DNA follows: TGTGCCAGCCTGGGTAGCGGGAGGGCCTCTGGGGCAGATACGCAGTATTTT. This sequence encodes CASLGSGRASGADTQYF. Drawing the rest from reference TRBV28 and TRBJ2-3, the complete variable domain is DVKVTQSSRYLVKRTGEKVFLECVQDMDHENMFWYRQDPGLGLRLIYFSYDVKMKEKGDIPEGYSVSREKKERFSLILESASTNQTSMYLCASLGSGRASGADTQYFGPGTRLTVL.

This clonotype occurred many times. This chain uses TRBV20-1 with TRBJ2-2; tentative D call: TRBD1 (6 bases). V shed 0 bases and J shed 3 bases, with 17 bases lying between them. The CDR3 runs 17 residues. Germline CDR1 reads DFQATT; CDR2 reads SNEGSKA (reference sequence). DNA for the CDR3: TGCAGTGCTAGAGATAGGGCAGGGGTCTCTTACACCGGGGAGCTGTTTTTT. It yields the protein CSARDRAGVSYTGELFF.

This clonotype was found many times. This chain links TRBV6-1 with TRBJ1-1, with D possibly TRBD1 on 6 matching bases. The CDR3 has 13 amino acids. Trimming pared 6 bases from V and 5 bases from J, leaving 13 bases between. CDR1 and CDR2 from the germline V gene are MNHNS and SASEGT. Here the CDR3 reads CASRQGPRTEAFF. The CDR3 nucleotides read TGTGCCAGCAGACAGGGCCCTCGGACTGAAGCTTTCTTT.

This clonotype occurred many times. V is TRBV7-3 and J is TRBJ2-7; 8 bases map to TRBD1. There are 15 residues in the CDR3. Looked up from germline, CDR1 is SGHTA and CDR2 is FQGTGA. The junction had 8 bases not matched to a gene; V was cut back by 3 bases and J by 4 bases. The DNA of the CDR3 is TGTGCCAGCAGCTTCTCCGGGACAGGCGTATACGAGCAGTACTTC. It yields the protein CASSFSGTGVYEQYF. The full variable domain, in which reference TRBV7-3 and TRBJ2-7 provide the parts outside the CDR3, is GAGVSQTPSNKVTEKGKYVELRCDPISGHTALYWYRQSLGQGPEFLIYFQGTGAADDSGLPNDRFFAVRPEGSVSTLKIQRTERGDSAVYLCASSFSGTGVYEQYFGPGTRLTVT.

This clonotype occurred many times. V gene TRBV28 combines with J gene TRBJ2-1; D perhaps matches TRBD1 (6 bases). Germline-derived CDR1 and CDR2 are MDHEN and SYDVKM. This CDR3 has 14 amino acids. V lost 5 bases and J lost 5, with 13 bases in between. CDR3 sequence (DNA): TGTGCCAGCAGTCCCCGGGACACCCACAATGAGCAGTTCTTC. Residues: CASSPRDTHNEQFF.

This clonotype has ten or more counts. This chain connects TRBV3-1 to TRBJ2-7; TRBD2 matches at 11 bases. Germline-derived CDR1 and CDR2 are LGHDT and YNNKEL (reference sequence). V was clipped by 1 base and J by 6 bases; unmatched bases: 5. CDR3 length: 15 residues. CDR3 protein: CASSQAGTSGGEQYF. The CDR3 nucleotides read TGTGCCAGCAGCCAAGCTGGGACTAGCGGCGGCGAGCAGTACTTC.

This sequence joins TRBV12-5 and TRBJ1-2, with D unresolved. Germline V gene sequence: CDR1 LGHNT, CDR2 FRNRAP. V dropped 0 bases and J dropped 4 bases, with 24 bases sitting between them. CDR3 length equals 19 residues. The CDR3 nucleotides read TGTGCTAGTGGTTTGGTTGGATGGGGTTCTTCCACAAGGACCTATGGCTACACCTTC. It codes for CASGLVGWGSSTRTYGYTF.

Only a few counts were recorded for this clonotype. The V and J genes are TRBV20-1 and TRBJ1-4; D gene ambiguous. The length of the CDR3 is 13 residues. CDR1 is DFQATT and CDR2 is SNEGSKA in the germline V gene (reference sequence). V lost 3 bases and J lost 7, with 12 bases in between. The CDR3 sequence is CSASPGLVEKLFF. CDR3 DNA sequence: TGCAGTGCTAGTCCAGGATTAGTTGAAAAACTGTTTTTT.

The chain employs TRBV30 and TRBJ2-7, with D possibly matching TRBD1 (6 bases). CDR1 and CDR2 (germline): GTSNPN, SVGIG (reference sequence). The V end lost 3 bases, the J end lost 2 bases, and 11 bases lay between the germline ends. CDR3 length: 13 residues. The CDR3 coding sequence is TGTGCCTGGAGCGCTGGGACAACCTACGAGCAGTACTTC. It specifies CAWSAGTTYEQYF.

At least ten counts were recorded for this clonotype. The chain carries TRBV2 and TRBJ2-4; 7 bases align to TRBD2. The V gene's germline CDR1 is SNHLY and CDR2 FYNNEI. This CDR3 comprises 14 residues. V lost 8 bases, J lost 0 bases, and 4 bases stayed unmatched. CDR3 region: CASAGAGAKNIQYF. The CDR3 DNA is TGTGCCAGCGCGGGAGCCGGAGCCAAAAACATTCAGTACTTC.